This TCR beta chain was profiled in a study of T cell responses to AZD1222 COVID-19 vaccine. V shed 2 bases and J shed 4 bases, with 11 bases lying between them. The CDR3 sequence is 15 residues long. The germline V gene encodes CDR1 ENHRY and CDR2 SYGVKD. Method: immunoSEQ multiplex PCR; TCRdb's copy keeps in-frame clones and lacks some. The sample lists over 120,000 clones; roughly 89% were seen once. V and J are TRBV10-3 and TRBJ1-4; D possibly corresponds to TRBD1 (6 bases). This sequence originates from an adult in good health. The specimen comprised peripheral blood, sampled on day 0 of AZD1222 vaccination. CDR3 in DNA: TGTGCCATCAGTGAGGGAACAGGGAATAATGAAAAACTGTTTTTT. It is translated as CAISEGTGNNEKLFF.